Shown below are 24 T cell receptor beta chains from a single sample sequenced in a study of OX40 agonist ivuxolimab in advanced cancers. The library relied on the immunoSEQ multiplex PCR assay. Drawn from immuneACCESS, this table holds only the in-frame rearrangements with V and J called that TCRdb kept. Clones are partly lost; checked studies trace under half to an unresolved V gene and leave the rest unexplained. Present in this sample are 13,000 to 15,000 clones, just under 75% of which were seen just once. The top ten hold roughly 35% of the sample. Sequenced here: CD4+ or CD8+ T cells sorted from blood, sampled in a trial of the OX40 agonist ivuxolimab. The receptors come from an adult with an advanced solid tumor such as melanoma, head and neck, liver or kidney cancer.

This chain uses TRBV7-9 with TRBJ1-4; unclear D gene. With 2 bases removed from V and 8 bases from J, the gap between germline ends came to 3 bases. From germline, CDR1 is SEHNR and CDR2 FQNEAQ (reference sequence). CDR3 size: 11 residues. The CDR3 region is CASSLSEKLFF. In DNA, the CDR3 is TGTGCCAGCAGCTTATCCGAAAAACTGTTTTTT.

V usage is TRBV30 and J usage is TRBJ1-1; no reliable D call. CDR3 size: 10 residues. CDR1 and CDR2 (germline): GTSNPN, SVGIG (reference sequence). V lost 1 base, J lost 7 bases, and 4 bases lay in between. For the CDR3, the DNA is TGTGCCTGGAGTGCGGGTGAAGCTTTCTTT. This encodes CAWSAGEAFF.

A few counts support this clone. The chain employs TRBV5-4 and TRBJ2-1; the match to TRBD1 covers 7 bases. Germline V lookup: CDR1 SGHNT, CDR2 YYREEE (reference sequence). V lost 3 bases and J lost 4; bases outside the gene matches: 7. This CDR3 region has 15 residues. The CDR3 bases are TGTGCCAGCAGCTACGGGACAGATCCTTACAATGAGCAGTTCTTC. Residues: CASSYGTDPYNEQFF.

V gene TRBV2 combines with J gene TRBJ2-1; TRBD2 agrees at 10 bases. The CDR3 contains 15 residues. V dropped 3 bases and J dropped 9; count of bases not matched to a gene: 8. In germline, CDR1 is SNHLY, CDR2 FYNNEI. The CDR3: CASSDLASGRGEQFF. CDR3 coding DNA: TGTGCCAGCAGTGACCTGGCTAGCGGGAGAGGTGAGCAGTTCTTC.

In regard to this clone: The same CDR3 also results from other DNA sequences found in this sample. V and J are TRBV10-3 and TRBJ1-1, with unresolved D. Germline V gene lookup returns CDR1 ENHRY and CDR2 SYGVKD. V gave up 3 bases and J gave up 2 bases, with 10 bases separating them. CDR3 length: 14 amino acids. CDR3 sequence: CAISEGRPNTEAFF. Written as DNA, the CDR3 is TGTGCCATCAGTGAAGGTCGGCCCAACACTGAAGCTTTCTTT.

The rearrangement joins TRBV12-5 to TRBJ2-2; 11 bases line up with TRBD2. Losses at the gene ends were 5 bases for V and 1 base for J; bases not matched to a gene: 9. The CDR3 totals 18 residues. Germline V CDR1 and CDR2: LGHNT, FRNRAP. CDR3 sequence reads: CASGTQILAGGNTGELFF. The CDR3 DNA sequence: TGTGCTAGTGGTACACAAATCCTAGCGGGAGGGAACACCGGGGAGCTGTTTTTT.

This clone qualifies as medium-sized. V is TRBV6-4 and J is TRBJ2-7; the match to TRBD1 covers 10 bases. CDR1 and CDR2 (germline): MRHNA, SNTAGT. CDR3 size: 15 residues. V dropped 5 bases and J dropped 2; count of bases not matched to a gene: 6. The CDR3 protein is CASSSGQGGPYEQYF. In nucleotides, the CDR3 is TGTGCCAGCAGTTCCGGACAGGGGGGGCCCTACGAGCAGTACTTC.

V gene TRBV11-3 combines with J gene TRBJ1-1; D remains ambiguous. Germline CDR1 SGHNT, CDR2 YENEEA. Trimming took 5 bases from V and 6 from J, leaving 16 bases between them. The CDR3 extends over 14 amino acids. The CDR3 loop is CASSPPATDPEAFF. The DNA for the CDR3 is TGTGCCAGCAGCCCTCCCGCTACGGACCCTGAAGCTTTCTTT. Full variable domain (missing parts from reference TRBV11-3 and TRBJ1-1): EAGVVQSPRYKIIEKKQPVAFWCNPISGHNTLYWYLQNLGQGPELLIRYENEEAVDDSQLPKDRFSAERLKGVDSTLKIQPAELGDSAVYLCASSPPATDPEAFFGQGTRLTVV.

This sequence joins TRBV27 and TRBJ1-2, with no clear D. CDR1 and CDR2 from the germline V gene are MNHEY and SMNVEV (reference sequence). Trimming shortened V by 2 bases and J by 6 bases, and 7 bases separated the two germline ends. This CDR3 contains 12 residues. CDR3 sequence reads: CASSLNGHGYTF. The CDR3 coding sequence is TGTGCCAGCAGTTTAAACGGCCATGGCTACACCTTC.

J is TRBJ2-7 and V is TRBV28; 8 nucleotides agree with TRBD1. Germline assignment: CDR1 MDHEN and CDR2 SYDVKM. This CDR3 region has 13 residues. V lost 6 bases and J lost 3; bases outside the gene matches: 4. The CDR3 reads CASSNRGVYEQYF. CDR3 sequence (DNA): TGTGCCAGCAGCAACAGGGGGGTCTACGAGCAGTACTTC.

The V and J genes are TRBV29-1 and TRBJ1-1; the D gene is possibly TRBD1 (5 bases). The CDR3 consists of 13 residues. V lost 7 bases and J 3 bases, leaving 15 bases between the germline ends. Per the germline V gene, CDR1 is SQVTM and CDR2 is ANQGSEA. CDR3 DNA sequence: TGCAGCGAGCTAACTGAGGGGTACACTGAAGCTTTCTTT. It is translated as CSELTEGYTEAFF. The full variable domain, its missing parts supplied by reference TRBV29-1 and TRBJ1-1, is SAVISQKPSRDICQRGTSLTIQCQVDSQVTMMFWYRQQPGQSLTLIATANQGSEATYESGFVIDKFPISRPNLTFSTLTVSNMSPEDSSIYLCSELTEGYTEAFFGQGTRLTVV.

The V gene is TRBV7-9, the J gene TRBJ1-5; D ambiguous. The CDR3 has 12 residues. Germline CDR1 SEHNR, CDR2 FQNEAQ (reference sequence). V lost 3 bases and J lost 5, with 5 bases in between. CDR3 in DNA: TGTGCCAGCAGCTTTGCGGATCAGCCCCAGCATTTT. This gives the protein CASSFADQPQHF.

The genes are TRBV7-3 and TRBJ1-1, with a weak D call TRBD1 (6 bases). V lost 6 bases and J 6 bases, leaving 14 bases between the germline ends. This CDR3 is built from 13 residues. Germline CDR1 is SGHTA and CDR2 is FQGTGA. The CDR3 sequence: CASSQTGGPEAFF. The CDR3 bases are TGTGCCAGCAGTCAGACGGGGGGCCCTGAAGCTTTCTTT.

The chain is built from TRBV7-9 and TRBJ1-2; the match to TRBD1 covers 9 bases. The J segment lost 5 bases and the V segment lost 5 bases, leaving 3 bases of the junction unmatched. Germline V lookup: CDR1 SEHNR, CDR2 FQNEAQ (reference sequence). The CDR3 loop spans 13 amino acids. This chain's CDR3 is CASSRDRAYGYTF. DNA for the CDR3: TGTGCCAGCAGCCGGGACAGGGCTTATGGCTACACCTTC.

Within the sample, this clone is large. The CDR3 is CASSPGSPDTQYF. CDR3 in DNA: TGTGCCAGCAGCCCTGGGTCCCCAGATACGCAGTATTTT. This rearrangement joins TRBV9 to TRBJ2-3; D ambiguous. This CDR3 spans 13 amino acids. The germline gives CDR1 SGDLS, CDR2 YYNGEE. Trimming removed 4 bases from V and 4 bases from J, with 10 bases in between.

The chain employs TRBV7-8 and TRBJ1-2, with unresolved D. With 5 bases removed from V and 7 bases from J, the gap between germline ends came to 35 bases. This CDR3 comprises 20 residues. Germline V gives CDR1 SGHVS, CDR2 FQNEAQ. CDR3 sequence (DNA): TGTGCCAGCAGCGACCCGGGAGCCCCGACGCTAAAGACCCTGTATTTTGGCTACACCTTC. It codes for CASSDPGAPTLKTLYFGYTF.

The chain recombines TRBV19 with TRBJ2-7; the D gene is possibly TRBD1 (6 bases). V dropped 6 bases and J dropped 1 base, with 16 bases sitting between them. CDR1 is LNHDA and CDR2 is SQIVND in the germline V gene (reference sequence). CDR3 length: 15 residues. In nucleotides, the CDR3 is TGTGCCAGTAGGTTCTTGGACAGTAATTCCTACGAGCAGTACTTC. Translating it yields CASRFLDSNSYEQYF.

This chain connects TRBV6-1 to TRBJ2-1; unclear D gene. The ends were cut back, 8 bases at V and 5 bases at J, with 16 bases in the middle. The CDR3 extends over 14 amino acids. Germline V gives CDR1 MNHNS, CDR2 SASEGT. CDR3 in amino acids: CASFQDFANNEQFF. CDR3 bases: TGTGCCAGCTTTCAGGATTTCGCGAACAATGAGCAGTTCTTC.

By sample share, this clone is medium-sized. The gene calls are TRBV4-1 and TRBJ2-7, with D perhaps being TRBD1 or TRBD2 (7 bases each). V dropped 0 bases and J dropped 3 bases, with 15 bases sitting between them. Germline-derived CDR1 and CDR2 are MGHRA and YSYEKL. This CDR3 is built from 16 residues. The CDR3 coding sequence is TGCGCCAGCAGCCAAGAGAGCGGGACAGAAAACTACGAGCAGTACTTC. Amino acids: CASSQESGTENYEQYF.

This chain uses TRBV7-9 with TRBJ2-3; TRBD2 might be the D (6 bases). V lost 2 bases to trimming and J lost 3 bases, with 15 bases between them. CDR1 and CDR2 (germline): SEHNR, FQNEAQ (reference sequence). The CDR3 consists of 16 residues. CDR3 sequence reads: CASSLLTGSVTDTQYF. CDR3 sequence (DNA): TGTGCCAGCAGCTTATTAACCGGGAGTGTAACAGATACGCAGTATTTT.

This CDR3 reads CASSRLAGGEQYF. CDR3 nucleotides: TGCGCCAGCAGCCGCCTAGCGGGAGGAGAGCAGTACTTC. The V gene is TRBV5-1, the J gene TRBJ2-7, with TRBD2 matching over 11 bases. This CDR3 has 13 amino acids. CDR1 SGHRS and CDR2 YFSETQ come from the germline V gene. The V gene end was trimmed by 4 bases and the J gene end by 7 bases; junction bases not matched to a gene: 4.

The chain links TRBV6-1 to TRBJ2-1, with 9 bases lining up with TRBD1. CDR1 MNHNS and CDR2 SASEGT come from the germline V gene. This CDR3 is 17 amino acids long. The V and J ends lost 2 bases and 8 bases, in that order; junction bases with no gene match: 13. The CDR3 coding sequence is TGTGCCAGCAGTGAATTGTTAGGGACAGGGTTAGTCGATGAGCAGTTCTTC. Translated: CASSELLGTGLVDEQFF.

V usage is TRBV29-1 and J usage is TRBJ2-1, with D perhaps matching TRBD2 (5 bases). The V end was cut by 4 bases, the J end by 4 bases, with 14 bases between. The V gene's germline CDR1 is SQVTM and CDR2 ANQGSEA. CDR3 length: 14 amino acids. This CDR3 is CSVGGGISYNEQFF. CDR3 in DNA: TGCAGCGTTGGTGGAGGAATCTCGTACAATGAGCAGTTCTTC.

In its sample, this clone was seen once. This chain joins TRBV7-8 and TRBJ2-7, with D maybe TRBD2 (5 bases). This CDR3 is built from 16 residues. Germline V gives CDR1 SGHVS, CDR2 FQNEAQ. Trimming removed 1 base from V and 3 bases from J, with 16 bases in between. Here the CDR3 reads CASSLDVRGTGYEQYF. Written as DNA, the CDR3 is TGTGCCAGCAGCTTAGACGTCCGGGGTACGGGCTACGAGCAGTACTTC.